A selection of T cell receptor beta chains follows, all from one sample in a study of graft-versus-host responses after intestinal transplantation. Data came from immunoSEQ multiplex PCR; TCRdb stores just in-frame clones and leaves some out. The profile shows 80,000 to 100,000 clones, around 91% of them singletons. For these TCRs, the target antigens are not known. This specimen was unstimulated CD4+ T cells sorted from spleen or lymph node cells, taken before transplant. The origin of the receptors is a human donor who was the organ donor for an intestinal transplant. CDR3s include the opening cysteine and the closing phenylalanine or tryptophan. The size entry is marked missing in some rows and otherwise reads once, few, many or a size class.

>NA|TRBJ1-2|TRBV7-3
CASSPSGGGGYTF
>NA|TRBJ2-7|TRBV19
CASMGTGVHEQYF
>NA|NA|TRBV5-1
CASSLPGQGSYEQYF
>NA|TRBJ2-1|TRBV4-2
CASSQDRGSYNEQFF
>NA|TRBJ1-4|TRBV2
CASSLTEATNEKLFF
>NA|TRBJ2-7|TRBV2
CASSGTGEVPQYF
>once|TRBJ2-7|TRBV19
CASSISSAKVYEQYF
>few|TRBJ1-3|TRBV12-5
CASKTGEGNTIYF
>NA|TRBJ1-4|TRBV11-2
CASSINSGGREKLFF
>NA|TRBJ2-2|TRBV7-9
CASSETSPSGRAGELFF
>few|TRBJ1-5|TRBV19
CASSESNRVQPQHF
>NA|TRBJ1-2|TRBV7-2
CASSFDIQGGYTF
>NA|TRBJ2-1|TRBV4-1
CASARLAGPYNEQFF
>NA|TRBJ2-3|TRBV28
CASNPDRGSTDTQYF
>NA|TRBJ1-4|TRBV4-1
CASSQVPGDNEKLFF
>NA|TRBJ1-2|TRBV15
CATSRGIGTGGGYGYTF
>few|TRBJ1-1|TRBV6-4
CASNNEELNTEAFF
>NA|TRBJ1-5|TRBV19
CASSMRQFGNQPQHF
>NA|NA|TRBV9
CASSPRRRFSEQYF
>NA|TRBJ2-1|TRBV7-2
CASSLSIRVPYNEQFF
>NA|TRBJ2-7|TRBV7-9
CASSLRTGGYEQYF
>once|TRBJ2-1|TRBV27
CASSLSRLAGEHEQFF
>NA|TRBJ1-2|TRBV6-6
CASSRTRGGNYGYTF
>NA|TRBJ1-3|TRBV19
CASSIGRTGSGNTIYF
>NA|TRBJ2-5|TRBV9
CASSVGRAGGPGETQYF
>once|TRBJ1-3|TRBV4-2
CASSPTAGAGNTIYF
>NA|TRBJ1-1|TRBV4-3
CASSQDRGGTEAFF
>NA|TRBJ2-5|TRBV6-5
CASSRGETQYF
>NA|TRBJ1-6|TRBV7-9
CASSPGGGQGNSPLHF
>NA|TRBJ2-7|TRBV30
CAWQRLGGEHYEQYF
>NA|TRBJ2-5|TRBV11-2
CASSRGGLQETQYF
>NA|TRBJ1-1|TRBV5-6
CASSPRTGLEAFF
>NA|TRBJ1-1|TRBV7-2
CASSLITETEAFF